A single TCR beta chain is shown here with its context. Source study methods: For nucleated cells, counts were estimated from reference gene primer amplification. Using immunoSEQ multiplex PCR, the repertoire was profiled, and TCRdb retains in-frame clones only, with some absent. Clone size and the V and J calls come from that table; the DNA yielded D and trimming. This sample has approximately 310,000 clones; approximately 81% occur once, and the top ten carry around 1.8%. This sample stems from a study of blood T cell repertoires in COVID-19. Assignment of participants to cohorts was predicated upon participant-reported clinical history. Germline V gives CDR1 MGHRA, CDR2 YSYEKL. The CDR3 covers 15 residues. Trimming cost V 4 bases and J 8 bases, with 20 bases left between them.

The clonotype originates from a woman aged 25 to 39 who had been exposed to COVID-19. The sample comprised PBMCs or T cells enriched from blood (not recorded which). V usage is TRBV4-1 and J usage is TRBJ1-2, with a tentative D call TRBD1 (5 bases). CDR3 in amino acids: CASSLAAGGAEGYTF. The CDR3 DNA follows: TGCGCCAGCAGCCTAGCCGCTGGCGGGGCGGAGGGCTACACCTTC.